This entry lists 18 T cell receptor beta chains sequenced from one sample in a study of T cells in Graves' hyperthyroidism and ophthalmopathy. Amplification of TCR beta CDR3 regions was performed using RNA transcripts as template. First-round RT-PCR with HTBI primers amplified the TCR CDR3 region. Using its own MiXCR run on the multiplex PCR reads, TCRdb lists one record per CDR3 protein. This table holds 550,000 to 800,000 distinct CDR3 sequences, 17% found once. The sample consisted of blood. These receptors were collected from a man in his forties or fifties with Graves' hyperthyroidism.

This clonotype was observed many times. The rearrangement links TRBV7-9 to TRBJ2-7; 8 nucleotides match TRBD2. The CDR3 spans 11 residues. The V and J ends lost 5 bases and 12 bases, in that order; junction bases with no gene match: 6. Germline V CDR1 and CDR2: SEHNR, FQNEAQ (reference sequence). The CDR3 DNA reads TGTGCCAGCAGCATCCCGGGAGGGCTGTACTTC. Its translation is CASSIPGGLYF.

The sample holds many counts of this clonotype. V is TRBV2 and J is TRBJ2-1; TRBD2 aligns across 13 bases. With V trimmed by 4 bases and J by 12 bases, 12 bases remained unmatched. This CDR3 spans 16 amino acids. From germline, CDR1 is SNHLY and CDR2 FYNNEI. CDR3 nucleotides: TGTGCCAGCAGTGTGTCGTGGACTAGCGGGAGTTGGGGGCAGTTCTTC. Translating it yields CASSVSWTSGSWGQFF.

This clonotype occurred many times. CDR3 residues: CSDSGRKNTEAFF. The DNA for the CDR3 is TGCAGTGATTCCGGACGGAAAAACACTGAAGCTTTCTTT. The genes are TRBV20-1 and TRBJ1-1; D gene unclear. Trimming pared 7 bases from V and 2 bases from J, leaving 14 bases between. The V gene's germline CDR1 is DFQATT and CDR2 SNEGSKA (reference sequence). The CDR3 has 13 amino acids.

This clonotype was observed at least ten times. The gene calls are TRBV29-1 and TRBJ2-5; 7 bases are a match to TRBD2. Germline V gene lookup returns CDR1 SQVTM and CDR2 ANQGSEA. V shed 7 bases, J shed 5 bases, and the junction held 16 bases outside the gene matches. This CDR3 spans 15 amino acids. In DNA form, the CDR3 reads TGCAGCGCCGAGGGTTCGGGACTACTGCAGGAGACCCAGTACTTC. Translating it yields CSAEGSGLLQETQYF. Full variable domain (missing parts from reference TRBV29-1 and TRBJ2-5): SAVISQKPSRDICQRGTSLTIQCQVDSQVTMMFWYRQQPGQSLTLIATANQGSEATYESGFVIDKFPISRPNLTFSTLTVSNMSPEDSSIYLCSAEGSGLLQETQYFGPGTRLLVL.

As to this clonotype: It may be a read error: a sequence one base away is much more abundant. This chain links TRBV12-3 or TRBV12-4 with TRBJ1-1, with 7 bases aligning to TRBD1. The CDR3 loop spans 13 amino acids. CDR3: CASNTGENTEGFF. In DNA form, the CDR3 reads TGTGCCAGCAATACAGGGGAAAACACTGAAGGTTTCTTT.

This rearrangement joins TRBV28 to TRBJ1-1; D unclear. This CDR3 has 16 residues. Between the trimmed V and J ends, which lost 5 bases and 0 bases, there was a span of 16 bases. The germline V gene has CDR1 MDHEN and CDR2 SYDVKM. As DNA, the CDR3 is TGTGCCAGCAGTCCACTCTTGGGCGATTTGAACACTGAAGCTTTCTTT. It codes for CASSPLLGDLNTEAFF.

The gene calls are TRBV10-3 and TRBJ1-5; D is unclear. The germline V and J ends were trimmed by 0 bases and 4 bases, with 10 bases remaining between them. CDR1 and CDR2 from the germline V gene are ENHRY and SYGVKD. This CDR3 contains 15 residues. The DNA of the CDR3 is TGTGCCATCAGTGAGTCGCTCAACTCTAATCAGCCCCAGCATTTT. It specifies CAISESLNSNQPQHF.

This clonotype was counted many times. J is TRBJ1-1 and V is TRBV6-1; no firm D call. In germline, CDR1 is MNHNS, CDR2 SASEGT. The CDR3 runs 14 residues. V was pared by 1 base and J by 5 bases, with 11 bases between. The CDR3 reads CASSEDMEKTEAFF. The CDR3 DNA reads as TGTGCCAGCAGTGAAGATATGGAGAAGACTGAAGCTTTCTTT.

This clonotype was seen ten or more times. The gene calls are TRBV27 and TRBJ2-7; the match to TRBD1 covers 7 bases. The CDR3 sequence is 14 residues long. Germline CDR1 is MNHEY and CDR2 is SMNVEV (reference sequence). The ends lost 6 bases at V and 2 bases at J; junction bases unmatched: 7. The CDR3 is CASSKGGFTYEQYF. The CDR3 DNA reads TGTGCCAGCAGCAAAGGGGGCTTCACCTACGAGCAGTACTTC.

This clonotype came up a few times. The chain has TRBV7-2 and TRBJ2-3; tentatively, D is TRBD2 (7 bases). This CDR3 contains 19 residues. Between the trimmed V and J ends, which lost 1 base and 2 bases, there was a span of 22 bases. Germline loops: CDR1 SGHTA, CDR2 FQGNSA. CDR3 in amino acids: CASSLVPPGAGDVTDTQYF. The CDR3 DNA follows: TGTGCCAGCAGCTTAGTTCCCCCGGGGGCGGGAGATGTCACAGATACGCAGTATTTT.

The chain combines TRBV7-9 with TRBJ2-7; D may match TRBD1 or TRBD2 (5 bases each). The V and J ends lost 5 bases and 3 bases respectively, with 14 bases between them. CDR1 is SEHNR and CDR2 is FQNEAQ in the germline V gene (reference sequence). This CDR3 is built from 14 residues. CDR3 DNA: TGTGCCAGCAGCCATGGACTGAGGGGCTACGAGCAGTACTTC. Protein sequence: CASSHGLRGYEQYF. Full variable domain (rest looked up from reference TRBV7-9 and TRBJ2-7): DTGVSQNPRHKITKRGQNVTFRCDPISEHNRLYWYRQTLGQGPEFLTYFQNEAQLEKSRLLSDRFSAERPKGSFSTLEIQRTEQGDSAMYLCASSHGLRGYEQYFGPGTRLTVT.

Many counts were recorded for this clonotype. The V call is TRBV28, the J call TRBJ1-4; D is perhaps TRBD1 (6 bases). Germline CDR1 is MDHEN and CDR2 is SYDVKM. V lost 6 bases and J 14 bases, leaving 16 bases between the germline ends. The CDR3 has 12 residues. The CDR3 nucleotides read TGTGCCAGCAGCCGACTCGACAGGTCTCTGTTTTTT. Encoded protein: CASSRLDRSLFF.

This clonotype came up a few times. The chain is built from TRBV6-1 and TRBJ1-3; D call uncertain. Trimming took off 4 bases at V and 0 bases at J, with 10 bases between the two ends. Looked up from germline, CDR1 is MNHNS and CDR2 is SASEGT. The CDR3 loop spans 15 amino acids. The CDR3 DNA sequence: TGTGCCAGCAGTGTAGCCAGGAACTCTGGAAACACCATATATTTT. It specifies CASSVARNSGNTIYF.

This clonotype was observed at least ten times. V usage is TRBV10-2 and J usage is TRBJ1-4; 7 bases are shared with TRBD1. The length of the CDR3 is 19 residues. The trim removed 4 bases at V and 8 bases at J, leaving 22 bases unmatched. Germline CDR1 reads WSHSY; CDR2 reads SAAADI. CDR3 nucleotides: TGCGCCAGCAGTGCGTTTCGGAGCGGGCAGGGGGGATTTGGAGAAAAACTGTTTTTT. This sequence encodes CASSAFRSGQGGFGEKLFF.

This clonotype occurred many times. The chain uses TRBV7-9 and TRBJ2-1; 10 bases map to TRBD2. Germline V gene lookup returns CDR1 SEHNR and CDR2 FQNEAQ (reference sequence). The CDR3 contains 15 residues. Trimming removed 4 bases from V and 10 bases from J; junction bases left unmatched: 10. CDR3 in amino acids: CASSWSGRAVGEQFF. CDR3 in DNA: TGTGCCAGCAGCTGGAGCGGGAGGGCCGTTGGGGAGCAGTTCTTC.

The chain carries TRBV11-2 and TRBJ2-3, with 8 nucleotides matching TRBD1. The CDR3 runs to 16 residues. The V and J ends lost 5 bases and 6 bases, in that order; junction bases with no gene match: 13. Germline-derived CDR1 and CDR2 are SGHAT and FQNNGV. The CDR3 region is CASSTGTGIEHDTQYF. Here the CDR3 DNA reads TGTGCCAGCAGCACAGGGACAGGCATTGAACACGATACGCAGTATTTT.

This clonotype was detected only a few times. CDR3: CASSSGFDEQFF. The CDR3 coding sequence is TGTGCCAGCAGTTCCGGGTTCGATGAGCAGTTCTTC. V usage is TRBV12-3 or TRBV12-4 and J usage is TRBJ2-1; D uncertain. The CDR3 runs 12 residues. V shed 4 bases and J shed 8 bases, with 9 bases lying between them.

This clonotype has ten or more counts. The chain employs TRBV28 and TRBJ1-2; D may be TRBD1 (6 bases). Germline CDR1 MDHEN, CDR2 SYDVKM. This CDR3 is 15 amino acids long. Trimming shortened V by 3 bases and J by 6 bases, and 17 bases separated the two germline ends. The CDR3: CASSLTRGRFDGYTF. CDR3 coding DNA: TGTGCCAGCAGTTTGACCAGGGGAAGGTTTGATGGCTACACCTTC.